Each of the 20 T cell receptor beta chains below was sequenced from the same sample in a study of regulatory T cells in long-lasting Graves disease. Building of the TCR beta libraries involved iRepertoire HTBI primers and Arm-PCR of CDR3 regions. TCRdb re-analysed the multiplex PCR reads in MiXCR, keeping a single row per CDR3 protein. This table holds 400,000 to 550,000 distinct CDR3 sequences, over 15% found once. Time point given: newly diagnosed GD, antithyroid drugs for less than 3 months. The authors made the TCR library using RNA they extracted from PBMCs. This sample also appeared in a second study, on T cells in Graves' hyperthyroidism and ophthalmopathy.

The sequenced sample was peripheral blood mononuclear cells (PBMCs), obtained at new diagnosis, from a patient treated with antithyroid drugs. All receptors derive from a woman aged 18 to 35 with Graves disease.

This clonotype showed up many times. The V call is TRBV6-1, the J call TRBJ2-1; 9 nucleotides align to TRBD2. Per the germline V gene, CDR1 is MNHNS and CDR2 is SASEGT. Trimming at V came to 6 bases and at J to 4 bases, leaving 10 bases not matched to a gene. This CDR3 has 16 residues. The CDR3 reads CASSPGRTSVYNEQFF. The CDR3 region has the DNA TGTGCCAGCAGCCCAGGCCGGACTAGCGTATACAATGAGCAGTTCTTC.

Many counts were recorded for this clonotype. This chain joins TRBV28 and TRBJ2-5, with D perhaps matching TRBD1 or TRBD2 (6 bases each). Per germline, CDR1 MDHEN and CDR2 SYDVKM. V lost 9 bases, J lost 5 bases, and 19 bases lay in between. CDR3 length: 14 residues. CDR3 DNA: TGTGCCAGTCGAGGGGGAGGCCGTTTGGAGACCCAGTACTTC. Protein product: CASRGGGRLETQYF.

The V and J genes are TRBV19 and TRBJ2-3; 14 bases are a match to TRBD2. CDR3 length: 15 residues. Germline V lookup: CDR1 LNHDA, CDR2 SQIVND (reference sequence). The ends lost 5 bases at V and 5 bases at J; junction bases unmatched: 3. The CDR3 protein is CASSGGTSGRDTQYF. CDR3 DNA: TGTGCCAGTAGTGGGGGGACTAGCGGGAGAGATACGCAGTATTTT. Based on the CDR3 plus reference TRBV19 and TRBJ2-3, the full variable domain is DGGITQSPKYLFRKEGQNVTLSCEQNLNHDAMYWYRQDPGQGLRLIYYSQIVNDFQKGDIAEGYSVSREKKESFPLTVTSAQKNPTAFYLCASSGGTSGRDTQYFGPGTRLTVL.

The sample holds a few counts of this clonotype. J is TRBJ2-7 and V is TRBV27, with D possibly TRBD2 on 5 matching bases. CDR3 length: 17 amino acids. Germline CDR1 and CDR2: MNHEY and SMNVEV (reference sequence). The V end lost 6 bases, the J end lost 0 bases, and 21 bases lay between the germline ends. The CDR3 is CASRKPQITRISYEQYF. CDR3 nucleotide sequence: TGTGCCAGCAGAAAACCCCAGATTACTAGGATCTCCTACGAGCAGTACTTC.

This clonotype has ten or more counts. The V call is TRBV2, the J call TRBJ1-2; 9 nucleotides line up with TRBD1. The CDR3 totals 14 residues. The germline CDR1 and CDR2 sequences are SNHLY and FYNNEI. With V trimmed by 5 bases and J by 3 bases, 4 bases remained unmatched. The CDR3 sequence is CASSRQGVDYGYTF. The CDR3 coding sequence is TGTGCCAGCAGTCGACAGGGGGTGGACTATGGCTACACCTTC.

At least ten counts were recorded for this clonotype. V and J are TRBV11-2 and TRBJ2-7; weak D call: TRBD2 (5 bases). CDR3 length equals 15 residues. V was clipped by 4 bases and J by 2 bases, with 15 bases between them. Germline lookup yields CDR1 SGHAT and CDR2 FQNNGV. This chain's CDR3 is CASSSRTEAPYEQYF. The CDR3 coding sequence is TGTGCCAGCAGCTCGCGGACGGAGGCACCCTACGAGCAGTACTTC. The variable domain in full, with the rest retrieved from reference TRBV11-2 and TRBJ2-7, is EAGVAQSPRYKIIEKRQSVAFWCNPISGHATLYWYQQILGQGPKLLIQFQNNGVVDDSQLPKDRFSAERLKGVDSTLKIQPAKLEDSAVYLCASSSRTEAPYEQYFGPGTRLTVT.

This clonotype showed up many times. J is TRBJ2-3 and V is TRBV27; D not resolved. Germline assignment: CDR1 MNHEY and CDR2 SMNVEV (reference sequence). This CDR3 has 17 residues. V lost 4 bases, J lost 2 bases, and 19 bases lay in between. CDR3 sequence reads: CASSSWPQRALTDTQYF. In DNA, the CDR3 is TGTGCCAGCAGTTCCTGGCCCCAGCGAGCGCTCACAGATACGCAGTATTTT.

This clonotype was observed at least ten times. The chain links TRBV29-1 to TRBJ2-7; 7 positions match TRBD1. V was pared by 8 bases and J by 5 bases, with 9 bases of the junction left unmatched. CDR3 length: 12 residues. CDR1 SQVTM and CDR2 ANQGSEA come from the germline V gene. The CDR3 region is CSTRQGGHEQYF. The CDR3 DNA is TGCAGCACCCGACAGGGTGGCCACGAGCAGTACTTC.

A note on this clonotype: At one boundary the junction diverges from the germline segment, which might be a read error. V and J are TRBV7-9 and TRBJ2-5; D is perhaps TRBD2 (5 bases). The CDR3 has 13 residues. Germline V CDR1 and CDR2: SEHNR, FQNEAQ (reference sequence). The CDR3 nucleotides are TGCGCCAGCAGCTTGGGAGTATCTGATACCCAGTACTTC. Translated: CASSLGVSDTQYF.

This clonotype was seen once. A read error is possible here, since a much larger clone lies one base away. The J gene is TRBJ2-7, the V gene TRBV7-2, with TRBD2 identical over 13 bases. Unmatched junction bases numbered 14, after V lost 5 bases and J lost 7 bases. The CDR3 has 17 residues. CDR1 SGHTA and CDR2 FQGNSA come from the germline V gene. DNA of the CDR3: TGTGCCAGCAGCCCCGTACTAGCGGGAGGGGGGAGGGATGAGCAGTACTTC. Translating gives CASSPVLAGGGRDEQYF.

Remarks on this clonotype: With only one base between it and a far larger clone, this is likely a read error. The V and J genes are TRBV11-1 and TRBJ2-1; no firm D call. V was trimmed by 4 bases and J by 10 bases, leaving 17 bases between them. Per germline, CDR1 SGHAT and CDR2 FQDESV (reference sequence). The CDR3 totals 14 residues. This chain's CDR3 is CASSSLLWVNEQFF. In nucleotides, the CDR3 is TGTGCCAGCAGCTCCCTTTTGTGGGTAAACGAGCAGTTCTTC.

This clonotype came up many times. The genes are TRBV11-1 and TRBJ2-3; D is ambiguous. V lost 1 base to trimming and J lost 3 bases, with 8 bases between them. This CDR3 region has 14 residues. Per germline, CDR1 SGHAT and CDR2 FQDESV (reference sequence). DNA for the CDR3: TGTGCCAGCAGCTTAGATATCCGGACAGATACGCAGTATTTT. Translating gives CASSLDIRTDTQYF.

This clonotype was counted a few times. V gene TRBV5-1 combines with J gene TRBJ2-3; the D gene is possibly TRBD2 (5 bases). The germline gives CDR1 SGHRS, CDR2 YFSETQ. The CDR3 has 16 amino acids. The V end lost 1 base, the J end lost 6 bases, and 18 bases lay between the germline ends. Here the CDR3 reads CASSLPLSHEGDTQYF. Here the CDR3 DNA reads TGCGCCAGCAGCTTGCCCCTTAGCCACGAGGGTGATACGCAGTATTTT.

This clonotype was seen repeatedly, ten times or more. The chain joins TRBV12-3 or TRBV12-4 to TRBJ2-5; unclear D gene. This CDR3 has 11 amino acids. Between the trimmed V and J ends, which lost 4 bases and 7 bases, there was a span of 7 bases. Written as DNA, the CDR3 is TGTGCCAGCAGTTCGACGAGGACCCAGTACTTC. Protein: CASSSTRTQYF.

This clonotype was counted at least ten times. A read error may produce the germline difference seen at one junction end. This chain connects TRBV6-9 to TRBJ1-1; possible D gene TRBD1, 6 bases. The V gene's germline CDR1 is MNHGY and CDR2 SVAAGI. The CDR3 contains 15 residues. CDR3 nucleotides: TGCGCCAGCAGTGAGGACAGATCTCCGGGAAGGGAAGCTTTCTTT. This gives the protein CASSEDRSPGREAFF.

The V gene is TRBV2, the J gene TRBJ2-1; TRBD1 aligns across 8 bases. The CDR3 extends over 15 amino acids. Germline loops: CDR1 SNHLY, CDR2 FYNNEI. V lost 8 bases, J lost 12 bases, and 18 bases stayed unmatched. The CDR3 nucleotides read TGTGCCAGCCAAATTAAGGGGACAGGTCTCCCCGGGCAGTTCTTC. This gives the protein CASQIKGTGLPGQFF.

Concerning this clonotype: A much larger clonotype is one base distant, so this may be a read error. The rearrangement joins TRBV3-1 to TRBJ2-7; no definite D call. Per the germline V gene, CDR1 is LGHDT and CDR2 is YNNKEL (reference sequence). The CDR3 runs to 12 residues. In DNA, the CDR3 is TGTGCCAGCAGCCAAGTCGCCTACGGGCAGTACTTC. Protein product: CASSQVAYGQYF.

Many counts were recorded for this clonotype. The chain is built from TRBV7-2 and TRBJ2-7; TRBD2 aligns across 7 bases. Germline V gene data show CDR1 as SGHTA and CDR2 as FQGNSA. V dropped 3 bases and J dropped 4; count of bases not matched to a gene: 6. This CDR3 has 14 amino acids. The CDR3: CASSFYGGKYEQYF. CDR3 sequence (DNA): TGTGCCAGCAGCTTCTACGGGGGGAAGTACGAGCAGTACTTC.

The sample holds many counts of this clonotype. CDR3 residues: CASRRGTSGVNEQFF. The CDR3 bases are TGTGCCAGCAGACGAGGGACTAGCGGGGTTAATGAGCAGTTCTTC. The genes are TRBV12-3 or TRBV12-4 and TRBJ2-1; 13 bases agree with TRBD2. The junction had 6 bases not matched to a gene; V was cut back by 6 bases and J by 7 bases. This CDR3 has 15 amino acids.

The table lists this clonotype with many counts. The CDR3 nucleotides read TGTGCCAGCAGTAAGACAGGGGGCACAGGACAGCCCCAGCATTTT. It translates to CASSKTGGTGQPQHF. V and J are TRBV28 and TRBJ1-5; 10 nucleotides agree with TRBD1. CDR3 size: 15 residues. V lost 5 bases, J lost 7 bases, and 8 bases stayed unmatched. The germline V gene has CDR1 MDHEN and CDR2 SYDVKM.